The 17 T cell receptor beta chains reported below all come from one sample, sequenced in a study of chemoradiotherapy in HPV16-positive cancers (dated by TCRdb to between 2021 and 2022). Preparation of the library involved the immunoSEQ multiplex PCR assay. TCRdb took this table from immuneACCESS and kept in-frame rearrangements with V and J called. Such tables lack part of the clones; where checked against another copy, unresolved V genes explain under half of the gap, and the rest is unexplained. The sample table shows about 16,000 clones, and 55% to 75% are seen once. The biggest ten clones account for 8% of the sample. The specimen comprised tumor tissue, sampled from a patient who underwent chemoradiotherapy. These receptor sequences come from a human donor with HPV-associated anogenital cancer.

Within the sample, this clone is medium-sized (0.01 to 0.1%). J is TRBJ1-1 and V is TRBV6-1; D unclear. V lost 11 bases and J 4 bases, leaving 23 bases between the germline ends. Germline CDR1 reads MNHNS; CDR2 reads SASEGT. The CDR3 consists of 15 residues. The CDR3 DNA reads as TGTGCCTCCTCTCAACCTTGGGAGCGGAGCACTGAAGCTTTCTTT. Encoded protein: CASSQPWERSTEAFF.

V and J are TRBV6-1 and TRBJ2-4, with D tentatively TRBD1 (7 bases). Germline CDR1 reads MNHNS; CDR2 reads SASEGT. Trimming shortened V by 0 bases and J by 8 bases, and 11 bases separated the two germline ends. The CDR3 is made up of 14 amino acids. The CDR3: CASSEAEGADIQYF. As DNA, the CDR3 is TGTGCCAGCAGTGAAGCGGAGGGGGCCGACATTCAGTACTTC.

This chain links TRBV5-6 with TRBJ2-1; 7 bases line up with TRBD1. V dropped 4 bases and J dropped 10; count of bases not matched to a gene: 8. The CDR3 loop spans 13 amino acids. CDR1 and CDR2 from the germline V gene are SGHDT and YYEEEE. The chain's CDR3 is CASSVNRGDEQFF. CDR3 nucleotides: TGTGCCAGCAGCGTCAACAGGGGCGACGAGCAGTTCTTC.

The chain is built from TRBV7-3 and TRBJ2-2, with D perhaps TRBD1 (6 bases). The CDR3 runs 17 residues. CDR1 SGHTA and CDR2 FQGTGA come from the germline V gene. The germline V and J ends were trimmed by 2 bases and 5 bases, with 18 bases remaining between them. The CDR3 DNA follows: TGTGCCAGCAGCTTAGCTTCCGGGACAAGGGGTACCGGGGAGCTGTTTTTT. This encodes CASSLASGTRGTGELFF.

CDR3 protein: CASSLDPDTQYF. The CDR3 nucleotides read TGCGCCAGCAGCTTGGATCCAGATACGCAGTATTTT. V is TRBV5-1 and J is TRBJ2-3, with D hard to call. The germline V gene encodes CDR1 SGHRS and CDR2 YFSETQ. V was trimmed by 0 bases and J by 4 bases, leaving 3 bases between them. This CDR3 region has 12 residues.

In its sample, this clone ranks as medium-sized. This chain uses TRBV30 with TRBJ2-5; D call uncertain. The CDR3 has 12 amino acids. Trimming shortened V by 1 base and J by 4 bases, and 7 bases separated the two germline ends. CDR1 is GTSNPN, CDR2 SVGIG, per germline (reference sequence). Here the CDR3 DNA reads TGTGCCTGGAGTGCCCGCGGAGAGACCCAGTACTTC. Residues: CAWSARGETQYF.

The V call is TRBV2, the J call TRBJ2-7, with D perhaps TRBD2 (6 bases). This CDR3 spans 15 amino acids. Germline CDR1 is SNHLY and CDR2 is FYNNEI. The V gene lost 3 bases and the J gene lost 0 bases, with 12 bases spanning the gap. DNA for the CDR3: TGTGCCAGCAGTGATTGGGACGGGGGCTCCTACGAGCAGTACTTC. This encodes CASSDWDGGSYEQYF.

The rearrangement links TRBV6-1 to TRBJ2-3; D gene unclear. This CDR3 region has 15 residues. CDR1 is MNHNS and CDR2 is SASEGT in the germline V gene. V was cut by 4 bases and J by 2 bases, with 13 bases left in between. CDR3 amino acids: CASSGKHTDTDTQYF. The DNA for the CDR3 is TGTGCCAGCAGTGGGAAGCACACTGACACAGATACGCAGTATTTT.

This clone was detected a few times. The genes are TRBV29-1 and TRBJ2-5; 10 nucleotides align to TRBD2. The CDR3 loop spans 13 amino acids. Germline V CDR1 and CDR2: SQVTM, ANQGSEA. With 7 bases clipped from V and 4 bases from J, the junction kept 6 bases outside the gene matches. For the CDR3, the DNA is TGCAGCGCCAGCGGGAGGGTGGGAGAGACCCAGTACTTC. Its translation: CSASGRVGETQYF.

V and J are TRBV7-8 and TRBJ1-2; TRBD1 is a possible D gene (6 bases). There are 13 residues in the CDR3. The ends were cut back, 4 bases at V and 10 bases at J, with 16 bases in the middle. In germline, CDR1 is SGHVS, CDR2 FQNEAQ. CDR3 nucleotides: TGTGCCAGCAGCTCGACGACAGGCTCCCTCTACACCTTC. Translating gives CASSSTTGSLYTF.

The CDR3 DNA reads TGTGCCAGCAGCTTGTCTGAGACCCAGTACTTC. It yields the protein CASSLSETQYF. The chain employs TRBV5-6 and TRBJ2-5; no reliable D call. Per the germline V gene, CDR1 is SGHDT and CDR2 is YYEEEE. V was pared by 1 base and J by 5 bases, with 3 bases between. This CDR3 is 11 amino acids long.

The CDR3 is CASSEVRGYYEQYF. CDR3 sequence (DNA): TGTGCCAGCAGTGAAGTCAGGGGGTATTACGAGCAGTACTTC. V gene TRBV6-1 combines with J gene TRBJ2-7; 7 bases agree with TRBD1. Germline V gives CDR1 MNHNS, CDR2 SASEGT. J lost 4 bases, V lost 1 base, and 4 bases had no gene match. This CDR3 contains 14 residues.

The chain uses TRBV28 and TRBJ1-6; D is unclear. The CDR3 covers 12 residues. The V and J ends lost 6 bases and 8 bases respectively, with 8 bases between them. Germline CDR1 MDHEN, CDR2 SYDVKM. The CDR3 spells CASRTGDSPLHF. For the CDR3, the DNA is TGTGCCAGCAGGACCGGCGATTCACCCCTCCACTTT.

The chain is built from TRBV9 and TRBJ2-2, with 11 bases lining up with TRBD2. Germline lookup yields CDR1 SGDLS and CDR2 YYNGEE. Germline trimming cut 3 bases from V and 4 bases from J; bases unmatched to any gene: 11. The CDR3 is 18 amino acids. The CDR3 coding sequence is TGTGCCAGCAGCGGACGGGTAGCGGGGGGGTTGCTCACCGGGGAGCTGTTTTTT. It is translated as CASSGRVAGGLLTGELFF.

This clone was seen a single time. The chain uses TRBV18 and TRBJ2-1; D gene ambiguous. Trimming cost V 2 bases and J 5 bases, with 13 bases left between them. Germline assignment: CDR1 KGHSH and CDR2 LQKENI. The CDR3 has 15 amino acids. This CDR3 reads CASSPIYHGDNEQFF. The CDR3 DNA follows: TGTGCCAGCTCACCAATTTATCATGGAGACAATGAGCAGTTCTTC.

This clone was found once. Here the CDR3 DNA reads TGCAGCGTTGAGGAGGGTTCGAATGAAAAACTGTTTTTT. Translation gives CSVEEGSNEKLFF. The V gene is TRBV29-1, the J gene TRBJ1-4; no clear D. This CDR3 contains 13 residues. Trimming left V 3 bases short and J 5 bases short, with 10 bases between. The germline gives CDR1 SQVTM, CDR2 ANQGSEA.

J is TRBJ2-5 and V is TRBV29-1, with TRBD1 matching 12 bases. V lost 3 bases and J lost 4; bases outside the gene matches: 3. CDR3 length: 14 residues. In germline, CDR1 is SQVTM, CDR2 ANQGSEA. In nucleotides, the CDR3 is TGCAGCGTTGACGGGACAGGGGGCGCAGAGACCCAGTACTTC. Its translation is CSVDGTGGAETQYF.